The next 5 T cell receptor beta chains were all read from a single sample in a study of the immune and genomic landscape of osteosarcoma. Assay: immunoSEQ multiplex PCR; the TCRdb copy retains only in-frame clones and omits some. The sample lists some 5,000 clones; over 65% were seen once. Poor-prognosis osteosarcoma patients supplied post-treatment primary, local recurrence and metastasis tumor specimens. Sequencing used osteosarcoma tumor tissue from the lung. The receptors were sampled from a human donor with osteosarcoma.

The chain employs TRBV11-2 and TRBJ2-1, with D maybe TRBD2 (6 bases). Germline lookup yields CDR1 SGHAT and CDR2 FQNNGV. Trimming removed 2 bases at V and 3 bases at J, with 11 bases between. The CDR3 runs to 15 residues. The CDR3 region is CASSLLTGLYNEQFF. In DNA form, the CDR3 reads TGTGCCAGCAGCTTACTAACGGGACTCTACAATGAGCAGTTCTTC.

The V call is TRBV7-2, the J call TRBJ2-1, with 13 bases identical to TRBD2. There are 16 residues in the CDR3. V dropped 6 bases and J dropped 0; count of bases not matched to a gene: 2. CDR1 is SGHTA, CDR2 FQGNSA, per germline. The CDR3 loop reads CASRGLAGSSYNEQFF. For the CDR3, the DNA is TGTGCCAGCAGGGGACTAGCGGGGAGCTCCTACAATGAGCAGTTCTTC.

Details on this clone: The junction departs from germline at one end; a sequencing error may be responsible. This sequence joins TRBV11-3 and TRBJ2-1, with D uncertain. The CDR3 totals 14 residues. Looked up from germline, CDR1 is SGHNT and CDR2 is YENEEA. CDR3 sequence reads: CASSLDGPLDEQFF. Written as DNA, the CDR3 is TGTGCCAGCAGCCTAGATGGGCCCCTTGATGAGCAGTTCTTC.

Comment on this clone: Additional DNA sequences in this sample encode the identical CDR3. The chain joins TRBV27 to TRBJ2-7; D call uncertain. Trimming left V 0 bases short and J 4 bases short, with 7 bases between. CDR3 length: 13 amino acids. Germline CDR1 is MNHEY and CDR2 is SMNVEV (reference sequence). As DNA, the CDR3 is TGTGCCAGCAGTTTATCGTCAGGATACGAGCAGTACTTC. Its protein product is CASSLSSGYEQYF.

The chain uses TRBV29-1 and TRBJ1-1, with D tentatively TRBD1 (6 bases). Germline V gene data show CDR1 as SQVTM and CDR2 as ANQGSEA. V was clipped by 6 bases and J by 1 base, with 15 bases between them. This CDR3 spans 14 amino acids. CDR3 loop: CSVTQQGRNTEAFF. The CDR3 DNA reads as TGCAGCGTGACACAACAGGGACGGAACACTGAAGCTTTCTTT.